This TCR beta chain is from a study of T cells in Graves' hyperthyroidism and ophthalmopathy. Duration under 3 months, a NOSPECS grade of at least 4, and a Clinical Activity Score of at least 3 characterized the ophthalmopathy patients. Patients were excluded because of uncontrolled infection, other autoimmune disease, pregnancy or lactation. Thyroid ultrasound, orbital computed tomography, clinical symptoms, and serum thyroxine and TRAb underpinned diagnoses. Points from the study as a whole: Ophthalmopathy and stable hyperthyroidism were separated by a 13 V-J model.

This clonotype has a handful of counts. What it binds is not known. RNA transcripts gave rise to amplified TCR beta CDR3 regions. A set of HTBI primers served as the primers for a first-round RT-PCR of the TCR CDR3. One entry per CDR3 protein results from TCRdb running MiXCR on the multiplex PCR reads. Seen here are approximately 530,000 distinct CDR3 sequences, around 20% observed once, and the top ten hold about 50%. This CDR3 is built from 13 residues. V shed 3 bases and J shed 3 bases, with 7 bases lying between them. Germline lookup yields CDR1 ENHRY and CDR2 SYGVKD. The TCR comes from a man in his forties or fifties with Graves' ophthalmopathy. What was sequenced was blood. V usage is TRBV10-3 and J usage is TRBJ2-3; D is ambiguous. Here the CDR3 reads CAISEVETDTQYF. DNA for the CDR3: TGTGCCATCAGTGAAGTGGAAACAGATACGCAGTATTTT.